This record concerns one T cell receptor beta chain sequence. The CDR3 consists of 15 residues. Germline V lookup: CDR1 MNHEY, CDR2 SVGAGI. After removal of 2 bases from V and 1 base from J, the junction contained 2 bases not matched to a gene. In the authors' methods: Counts of nucleated cells, estimated from reference gene primer amplification, were obtained. The data were produced by immunoSEQ multiplex PCR, yet TCRdb's version contains in-frame clones alone and is incomplete. The V and J calls and clone size were taken over from that table, and D and trimming were inferred from the DNA. The sample includes 150,000 to 200,000 clones, around 86% of them seen just once. This entry comes from a study of blood T cell repertoires in COVID-19. Study in general: The study drew acute and convalescent COVID-19 samples from the United States, Italy and Spain. T cells, B-cell-depleted T cells, or PBMCs supplied cDNA or gDNA.

The clonotype originates from a middle-aged man with active or convalescent COVID-19. The specimen was peripheral blood. This rearrangement joins TRBV6-5 to TRBJ2-7; 10 bases match TRBD2. The CDR3 DNA reads TGTGCCAGCAGTTACAGCGGGGGGGAATCCTACGAGCAGTACTTC. Residues: CASSYSGGESYEQYF.